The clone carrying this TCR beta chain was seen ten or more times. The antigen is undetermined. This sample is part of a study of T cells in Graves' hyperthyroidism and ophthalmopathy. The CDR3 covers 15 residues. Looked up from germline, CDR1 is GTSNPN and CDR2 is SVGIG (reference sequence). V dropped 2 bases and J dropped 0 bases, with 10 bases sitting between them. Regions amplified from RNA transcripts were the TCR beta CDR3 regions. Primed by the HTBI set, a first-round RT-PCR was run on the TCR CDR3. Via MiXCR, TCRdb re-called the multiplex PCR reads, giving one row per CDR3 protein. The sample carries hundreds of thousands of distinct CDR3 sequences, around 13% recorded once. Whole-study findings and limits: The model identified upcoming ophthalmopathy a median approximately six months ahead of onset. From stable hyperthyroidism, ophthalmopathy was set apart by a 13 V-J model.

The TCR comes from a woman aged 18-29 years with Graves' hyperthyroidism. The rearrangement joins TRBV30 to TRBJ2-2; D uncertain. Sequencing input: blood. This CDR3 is CAWSKQNANTGELFF. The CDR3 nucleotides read TGTGCCTGGAGTAAACAGAACGCGAACACCGGGGAGCTGTTTTTT.